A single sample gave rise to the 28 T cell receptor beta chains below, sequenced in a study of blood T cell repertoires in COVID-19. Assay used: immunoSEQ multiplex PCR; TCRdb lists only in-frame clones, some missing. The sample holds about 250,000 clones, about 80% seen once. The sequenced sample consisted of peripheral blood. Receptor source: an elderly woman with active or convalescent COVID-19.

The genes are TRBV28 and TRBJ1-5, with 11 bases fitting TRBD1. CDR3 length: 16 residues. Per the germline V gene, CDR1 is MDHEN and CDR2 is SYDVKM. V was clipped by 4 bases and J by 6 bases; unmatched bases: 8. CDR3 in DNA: TGTGCCAGCAGTTCCGGACAGGGGGCGCACAGTCAGCCCCAGCATTTT. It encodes CASSSGQGAHSQPQHF.

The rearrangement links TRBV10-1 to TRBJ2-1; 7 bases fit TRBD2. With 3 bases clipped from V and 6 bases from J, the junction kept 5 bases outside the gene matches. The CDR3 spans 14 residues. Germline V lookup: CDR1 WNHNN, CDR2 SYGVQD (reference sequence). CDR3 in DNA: TGCGCCAGCAGTGATCTCGGCGGGGGCAATGAGCAGTTCTTC. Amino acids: CASSDLGGGNEQFF.

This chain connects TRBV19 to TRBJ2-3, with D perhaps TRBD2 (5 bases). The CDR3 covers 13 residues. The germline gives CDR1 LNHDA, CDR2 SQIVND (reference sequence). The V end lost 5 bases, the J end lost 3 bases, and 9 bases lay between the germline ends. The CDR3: CASSSRVTDTQYF. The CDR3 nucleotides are TGTGCCAGTAGTTCGCGGGTGACAGATACGCAGTATTTT.

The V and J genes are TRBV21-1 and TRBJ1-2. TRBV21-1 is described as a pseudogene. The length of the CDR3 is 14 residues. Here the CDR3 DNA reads TGTGCCAGCAGCAAAGGAACGCGAGGCTATGGCTACACCTTC. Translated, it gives CASSKGTRGYGYTF.

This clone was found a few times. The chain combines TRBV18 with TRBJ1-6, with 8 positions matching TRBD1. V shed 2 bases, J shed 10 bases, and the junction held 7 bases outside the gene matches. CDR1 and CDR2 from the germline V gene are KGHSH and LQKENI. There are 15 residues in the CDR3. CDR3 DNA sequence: TGTGCCAGCTCACCAGGGACAGGTGGACGGTCACCCCTCCACTTT. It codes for CASSPGTGGRSPLHF.

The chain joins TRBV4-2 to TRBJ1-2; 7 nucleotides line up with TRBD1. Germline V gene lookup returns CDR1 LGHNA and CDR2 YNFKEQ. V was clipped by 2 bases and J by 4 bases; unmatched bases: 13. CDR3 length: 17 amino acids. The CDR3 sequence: CASSQPPGTANSYGYTF. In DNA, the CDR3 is TGTGCCAGCAGCCAACCCCCCGGGACAGCAAATTCCTATGGCTACACCTTC.

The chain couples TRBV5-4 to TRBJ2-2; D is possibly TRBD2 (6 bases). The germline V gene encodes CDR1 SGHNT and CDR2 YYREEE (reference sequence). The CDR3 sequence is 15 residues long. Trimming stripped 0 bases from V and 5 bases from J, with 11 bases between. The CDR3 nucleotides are TGTGCCAGCAGCTTGGCCCGGACTACTACCGGGGAGCTGTTTTTT. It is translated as CASSLARTTTGELFF.

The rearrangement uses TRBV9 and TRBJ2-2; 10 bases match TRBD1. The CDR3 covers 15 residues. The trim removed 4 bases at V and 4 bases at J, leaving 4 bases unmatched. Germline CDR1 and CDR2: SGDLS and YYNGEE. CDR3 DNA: TGTGCCAGCAGCTCAAGGACAGGGGGCACCGGGGAGCTGTTTTTT. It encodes CASSSRTGGTGELFF.

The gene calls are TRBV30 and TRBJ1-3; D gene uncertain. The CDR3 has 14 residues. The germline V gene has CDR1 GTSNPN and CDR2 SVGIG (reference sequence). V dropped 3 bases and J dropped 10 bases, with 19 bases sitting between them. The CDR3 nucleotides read TGTGCCTGGAGCCCTCCCGGACTGTTGAAAACCATATATTTT. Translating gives CAWSPPGLLKTIYF.

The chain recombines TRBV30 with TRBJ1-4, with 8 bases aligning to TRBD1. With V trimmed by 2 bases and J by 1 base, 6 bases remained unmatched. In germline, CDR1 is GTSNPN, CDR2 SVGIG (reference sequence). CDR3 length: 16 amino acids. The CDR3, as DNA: TGTGCCTGGAGTTTTAGGACAGGGTTAACTAATGAAAAACTGTTTTTT. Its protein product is CAWSFRTGLTNEKLFF.

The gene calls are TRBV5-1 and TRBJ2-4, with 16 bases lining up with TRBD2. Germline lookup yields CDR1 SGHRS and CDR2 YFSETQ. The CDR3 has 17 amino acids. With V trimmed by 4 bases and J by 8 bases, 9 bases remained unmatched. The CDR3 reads CASSTGTSGRAGDIQYF. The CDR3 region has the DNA TGCGCCAGCAGCACCGGGACTAGCGGGAGGGCCGGTGACATTCAGTACTTC.

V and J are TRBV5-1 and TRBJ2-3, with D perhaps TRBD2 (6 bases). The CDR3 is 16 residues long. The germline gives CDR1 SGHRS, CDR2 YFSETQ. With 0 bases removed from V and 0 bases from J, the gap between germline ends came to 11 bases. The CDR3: CASSLVAGSSTDTQYF. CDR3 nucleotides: TGCGCCAGCAGCTTGGTGGCGGGGTCTAGCACAGATACGCAGTATTTT.

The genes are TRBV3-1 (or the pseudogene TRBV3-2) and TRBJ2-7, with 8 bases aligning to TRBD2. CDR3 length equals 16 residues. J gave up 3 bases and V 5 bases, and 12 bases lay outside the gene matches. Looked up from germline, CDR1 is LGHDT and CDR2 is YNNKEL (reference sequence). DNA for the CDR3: TGTGCCAGCAGCACCGATTTTGCGGGAGGTGTCTACGAGCAGTACTTC. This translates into CASSTDFAGGVYEQYF.

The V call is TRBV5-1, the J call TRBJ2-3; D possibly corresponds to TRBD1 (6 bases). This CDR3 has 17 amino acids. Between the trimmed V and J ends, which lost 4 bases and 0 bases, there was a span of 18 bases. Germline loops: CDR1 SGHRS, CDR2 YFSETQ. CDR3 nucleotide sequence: TGCGCCAGCAGCCTCCTAACAGGGAGCACTAGCACAGATACGCAGTATTTT. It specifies CASSLLTGSTSTDTQYF. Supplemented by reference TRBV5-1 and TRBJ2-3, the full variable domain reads KAGVTQTPRYLIKTRGQQVTLSCSPISGHRSVSWYQQTPGQGLQFLFEYFSETQRNKGNFPGRFSGRQFSNSRSEMNVSTLELGDSALYLCASSLLTGSTSTDTQYFGPGTRLTVL.

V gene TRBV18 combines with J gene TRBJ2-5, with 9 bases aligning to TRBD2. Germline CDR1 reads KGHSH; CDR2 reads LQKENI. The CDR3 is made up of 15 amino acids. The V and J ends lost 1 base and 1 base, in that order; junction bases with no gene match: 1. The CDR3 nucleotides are TGTGCCAGCTCACCACTAGCGGGAGTCCAAGAGACCCAGTACTTC. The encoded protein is CASSPLAGVQETQYF.

CDR3 DNA sequence: TGTGCCAGCAGCTTAAAGACCGGGGTCGATGAGCAGTTCTTC. Protein product: CASSLKTGVDEQFF. V usage is TRBV5-4 and J usage is TRBJ2-1; D is possibly TRBD2 (5 bases). Per germline, CDR1 SGHNT and CDR2 YYREEE (reference sequence). CDR3 length equals 14 residues. The V gene lost 2 bases and the J gene lost 8 bases, with 14 bases spanning the gap.

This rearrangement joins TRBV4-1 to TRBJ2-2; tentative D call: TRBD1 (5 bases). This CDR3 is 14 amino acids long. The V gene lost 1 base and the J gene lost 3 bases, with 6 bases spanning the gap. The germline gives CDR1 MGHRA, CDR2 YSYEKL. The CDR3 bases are TGCGCCAGCAGCCAAGGACAGCACACCGGGGAGCTGTTTTTT. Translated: CASSQGQHTGELFF.

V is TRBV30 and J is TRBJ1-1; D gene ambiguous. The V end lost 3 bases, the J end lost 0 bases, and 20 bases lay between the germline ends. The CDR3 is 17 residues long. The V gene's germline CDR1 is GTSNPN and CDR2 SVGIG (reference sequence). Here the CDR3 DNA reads TGTGCCTGGAGCCCAAGGTTAACAGCTACTCTGAACACTGAAGCTTTCTTT. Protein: CAWSPRLTATLNTEAFF.

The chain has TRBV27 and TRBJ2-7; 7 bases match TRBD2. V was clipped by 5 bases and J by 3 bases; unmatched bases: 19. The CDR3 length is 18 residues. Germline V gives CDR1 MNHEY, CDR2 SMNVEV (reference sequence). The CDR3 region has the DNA TGTGCCAGCAGTCCATTCCGTGCCGTCGGACTAGGTCGCTACGAGCAGTACTTC. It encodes CASSPFRAVGLGRYEQYF.

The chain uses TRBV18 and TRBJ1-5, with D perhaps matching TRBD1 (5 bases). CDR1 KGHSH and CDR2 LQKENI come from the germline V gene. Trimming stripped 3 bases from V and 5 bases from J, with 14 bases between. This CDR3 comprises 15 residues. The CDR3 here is CASSPSRGTDQPQHF. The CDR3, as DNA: TGTGCCAGCTCACCTTCCCGGGGGACGGATCAGCCCCAGCATTTT. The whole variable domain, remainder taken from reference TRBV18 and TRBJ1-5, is NAGVMQNPRHLVRRRGQEARLRCSPMKGHSHVYWYRQLPEEGLKFMVYLQKENIIDESGMPKERFSAEFPKEGPSILRIQQVVRGDSAAYFCASSPSRGTDQPQHFGDGTRLSIL.

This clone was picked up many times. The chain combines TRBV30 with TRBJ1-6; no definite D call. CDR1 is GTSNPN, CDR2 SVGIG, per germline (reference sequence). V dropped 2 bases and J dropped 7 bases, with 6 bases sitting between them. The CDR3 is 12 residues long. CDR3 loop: CAWSISNSPLHF. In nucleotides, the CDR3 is TGTGCCTGGAGTATTTCGAATTCACCCCTCCACTTT.

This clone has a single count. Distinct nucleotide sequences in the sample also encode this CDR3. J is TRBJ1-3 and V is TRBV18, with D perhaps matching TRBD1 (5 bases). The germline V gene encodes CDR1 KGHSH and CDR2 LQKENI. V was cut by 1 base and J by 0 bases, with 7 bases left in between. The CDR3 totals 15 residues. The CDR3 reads CASSPRRGSGNTIYF. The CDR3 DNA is TGTGCCAGCTCACCACGTAGGGGCTCTGGAAACACCATATATTTT. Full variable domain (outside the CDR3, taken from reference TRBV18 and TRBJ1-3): NAGVMQNPRHLVRRRGQEARLRCSPMKGHSHVYWYRQLPEEGLKFMVYLQKENIIDESGMPKERFSAEFPKEGPSILRIQQVVRGDSAAYFCASSPRRGSGNTIYFGEGSWLTVV.

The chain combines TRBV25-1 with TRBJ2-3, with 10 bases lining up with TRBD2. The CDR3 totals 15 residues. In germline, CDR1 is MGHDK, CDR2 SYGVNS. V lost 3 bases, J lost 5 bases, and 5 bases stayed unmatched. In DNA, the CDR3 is TGTGCCAGCAGTGAGGTTACTAGCGGGGAAGATACGCAGTATTTT. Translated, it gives CASSEVTSGEDTQYF.

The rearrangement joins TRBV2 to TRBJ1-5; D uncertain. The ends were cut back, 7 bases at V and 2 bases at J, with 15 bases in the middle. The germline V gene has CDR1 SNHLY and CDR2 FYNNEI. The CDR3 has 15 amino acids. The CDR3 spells CASTMGRQGNQPQHF. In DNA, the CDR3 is TGTGCCAGCACGATGGGGAGGCAGGGCAATCAGCCCCAGCATTTT.

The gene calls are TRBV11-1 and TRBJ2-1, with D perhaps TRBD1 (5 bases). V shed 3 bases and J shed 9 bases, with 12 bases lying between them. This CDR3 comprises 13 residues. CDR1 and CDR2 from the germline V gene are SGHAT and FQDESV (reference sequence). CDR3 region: CASSFHQGGEQFF. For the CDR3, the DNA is TGTGCCAGCAGCTTTCATCAGGGTGGTGAGCAGTTCTTC.

CDR3 coding DNA: TGTGCCACCCCAGGGGGGTGGTTCTCCTACAATGAGCAGTTCTTC. It yields the protein CATPGGWFSYNEQFF. This chain joins TRBV6-5 and TRBJ2-1; weak D call: TRBD1 (7 bases). The CDR3 runs 15 residues. Germline CDR1 and CDR2: MNHEY and SVGAGI. V was pared by 10 bases and J by 0 bases, with 16 bases between.

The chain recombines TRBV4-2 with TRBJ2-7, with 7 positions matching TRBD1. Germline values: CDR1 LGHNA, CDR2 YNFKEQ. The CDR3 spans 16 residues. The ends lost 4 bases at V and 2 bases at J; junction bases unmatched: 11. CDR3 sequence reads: CASSRAEGQVAYEQYF. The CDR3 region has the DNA TGTGCCAGCAGCCGGGCAGAAGGACAGGTCGCCTACGAGCAGTACTTC.

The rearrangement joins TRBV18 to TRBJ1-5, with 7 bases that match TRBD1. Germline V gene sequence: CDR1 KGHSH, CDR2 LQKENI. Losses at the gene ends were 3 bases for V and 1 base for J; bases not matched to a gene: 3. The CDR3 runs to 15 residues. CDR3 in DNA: TGTGCCAGCTCACCCGACAGGGCCAGCAATCAGCCCCAGCATTTT. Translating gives CASSPDRASNQPQHF.